The 32 T cell receptor beta chains presented below share a single source sample, sequenced in a study of blood T cell repertoires in COVID-19. Profiled with immunoSEQ multiplex PCR; TCRdb holds only in-frame clones, not every one. In the table there are approximately 290,000 clones, more than 65% of which are singletons. What was sequenced was peripheral blood. These receptor sequences come from a person aged 65 to 85 with COVID-19, enrolled during active disease.

V gene TRBV9 combines with J gene TRBJ2-7; D perhaps matches TRBD2 (5 bases). Germline V gene lookup returns CDR1 SGDLS and CDR2 YYNGEE. This CDR3 region has 14 residues. V lost 0 bases, J lost 5 bases, and 12 bases lay in between. The CDR3 DNA follows: TGTGCCAGCAGCGTAGCCCCAAGGAGGAACGAGCAGTACTTC. Translated: CASSVAPRRNEQYF. The whole variable domain, filled in from reference TRBV9 and TRBJ2-7, reads DSGVTQTPKHLITATGQRVTLRCSPRSGDLSVYWYQQSLDQGLQFLIQYYNGEERAKGNILERFSAQQFPDLHSELNLSSLELGDSALYFCASSVAPRRNEQYFGPGTRLTVT.

This rearrangement joins TRBV6-5 to TRBJ2-1; 10 bases are shared with TRBD2. V was pared by 4 bases and J by 5 bases, with 8 bases of the junction left unmatched. Germline CDR1 reads MNHEY; CDR2 reads SVGAGI. The length of the CDR3 is 16 residues. The CDR3 sequence: CASSSTAGGLDNEQFF. Here the CDR3 DNA reads TGTGCCAGCAGTTCTACAGCGGGGGGGCTCGACAATGAGCAGTTCTTC.

This clone showed up just once. The chain recombines TRBV7-6 with TRBJ2-3; no clear D gene. V lost 1 base to trimming and J lost 2 bases, with 10 bases between them. CDR1 SGHVS and CDR2 FNYEAQ come from the germline V gene. The CDR3 runs 15 residues. As DNA, the CDR3 is TGTGCCAGCAGCTTAGAGACTCGCCACACAGATACGCAGTATTTT. This gives the protein CASSLETRHTDTQYF.

The chain uses TRBV19 and TRBJ1-1; D is unclear. Trimming removed 5 bases at V and 8 bases at J, with 15 bases between. CDR1 is LNHDA, CDR2 SQIVND, per germline (reference sequence). The CDR3 covers 13 residues. The CDR3 is CASSLTNEREAFF. The DNA for the CDR3 is TGTGCCAGTAGTCTAACTAACGAGAGGGAAGCTTTCTTT. Complete variable domain (other parts from reference TRBV19 and TRBJ1-1): DGGITQSPKYLFRKEGQNVTLSCEQNLNHDAMYWYRQDPGQGLRLIYYSQIVNDFQKGDIAEGYSVSREKKESFPLTVTSAQKNPTAFYLCASSLTNEREAFFGQGTRLTVV.

The V and J genes are TRBV14 and TRBJ2-7, with unresolved D. There are 13 residues in the CDR3. Germline loops: CDR1 SGHDN, CDR2 FVKESK. Between the trimmed V and J ends, which lost 1 base and 5 bases, there was a span of 9 bases. For the CDR3, the DNA is TGTGCCAGCAGCCAAGTTCGCGGCCACGAGCAGTACTTC. Translated: CASSQVRGHEQYF. Using reference TRBV14 and TRBJ2-7 for the parts outside the CDR3, the full variable domain is EAGVTQFPSHSVIEKGQTVTLRCDPISGHDNLYWYRRVMGKEIKFLLHFVKESKQDESGMPNNRFLAERTGGTYSTLKVQPAELEDSGVYFCASSQVRGHEQYFGPGTRLTVT.

The V and J genes are TRBV5-4 and TRBJ2-3; 11 bases align to TRBD2. Germline V gene lookup returns CDR1 SGHNT and CDR2 YYREEE (reference sequence). Unmatched junction bases numbered 7, after V lost 2 bases and J lost 5 bases. The CDR3 is 16 amino acids. CDR3 nucleotide sequence: TGTGCCAGCAGCTTAGCCCCTAGCGGGAGGATAGATACGCAGTATTTT. This gives the protein CASSLAPSGRIDTQYF.

The chain uses TRBV7-2 and TRBJ1-1; 7 bases fit TRBD1. Germline assignment: CDR1 SGHTA and CDR2 FQGNSA. This CDR3 contains 14 residues. V gave up 3 bases and J gave up 3 bases; unmatched junction bases: 4. This CDR3 is CASSFRQGDTEAFF. CDR3 in DNA: TGTGCCAGCAGCTTCCGACAGGGAGACACTGAAGCTTTCTTT.

The chain has TRBV19 and TRBJ1-2; D is perhaps TRBD1 (6 bases). The V gene lost 6 bases and the J gene lost 5 bases, with 16 bases spanning the gap. From germline, CDR1 is LNHDA and CDR2 SQIVND (reference sequence). The CDR3 length is 14 residues. The CDR3 loop is CASSPGVNAYGYTF. The CDR3 region has the DNA TGTGCCAGTAGCCCAGGGGTTAATGCGTATGGCTACACCTTC. The whole variable domain, filled in from reference TRBV19 and TRBJ1-2, reads DGGITQSPKYLFRKEGQNVTLSCEQNLNHDAMYWYRQDPGQGLRLIYYSQIVNDFQKGDIAEGYSVSREKKESFPLTVTSAQKNPTAFYLCASSPGVNAYGYTFGSGTRLTVV.

The rearrangement joins TRBV4-3 to TRBJ2-6, with D possibly matching TRBD1 (6 bases). This CDR3 is built from 19 residues. The germline V gene encodes CDR1 LGHNA and CDR2 YSLEER. V lost 0 bases to trimming and J lost 0 bases, with 15 bases between them. The CDR3 region has the DNA TGCGCCAGCAGCCAAGATCAGGCAGGGACAATCTCTGGGGCCAACGTCCTGACTTTC. This gives the protein CASSQDQAGTISGANVLTF.

The chain joins TRBV19 to TRBJ1-1, with 8 bases matching TRBD1. Germline V CDR1 and CDR2: LNHDA, SQIVND (reference sequence). The CDR3 has 15 amino acids. V trimming: 5 bases; J trimming: 3 bases; junction bases outside the gene matches: 8. CDR3 DNA sequence: TGTGCCAGTAGTGTCTCCGGGACAGGAGACACTGAAGCTTTCTTT. It encodes CASSVSGTGDTEAFF.

V gene TRBV9 combines with J gene TRBJ1-5, with TRBD1 as a possible D gene (6 bases). Germline CDR1 and CDR2: SGDLS and YYNGEE. The ends were cut back, 4 bases at V and 3 bases at J, with 20 bases in the middle. This CDR3 contains 17 residues. CDR3 coding DNA: TGTGCCAGCAGCCCTCGGGGGGGCGAGAATGTCAATCAGCCCCAGCATTTT. Translating gives CASSPRGGENVNQPQHF.

The rearrangement joins TRBV6-5 to TRBJ2-7, with TRBD1 as a possible D gene (6 bases). V lost 6 bases to trimming and J lost 0 bases, with 12 bases between them. Germline assignment: CDR1 MNHEY and CDR2 SVGAGI. This CDR3 is built from 14 residues. CDR3 residues: CASSGRGLSYEQYF. The CDR3, as DNA: TGTGCCAGCAGCGGCAGGGGTCTCTCCTACGAGCAGTACTTC.

This chain uses TRBV29-1 with TRBJ1-4; the D gene is possibly TRBD1 (6 bases). This CDR3 has 14 amino acids. The germline gives CDR1 SQVTM, CDR2 ANQGSEA. Trimming shortened V by 7 bases and J by 2 bases, and 14 bases separated the two germline ends. The CDR3 here is CSALPDSTNEKLFF. The CDR3 coding sequence is TGCAGCGCCCTGCCGGACAGCACTAATGAAAAACTGTTTTTT. Combining the CDR3 with reference TRBV29-1 and TRBJ1-4 gives the whole variable domain SAVISQKPSRDICQRGTSLTIQCQVDSQVTMMFWYRQQPGQSLTLIATANQGSEATYESGFVIDKFPISRPNLTFSTLTVSNMSPEDSSIYLCSALPDSTNEKLFFGSGTQLSVL.

The chain is built from TRBV11-2 and TRBJ2-1; 7 positions agree with TRBD1. Germline-derived CDR1 and CDR2 are SGHAT and FQNNGV. The J segment lost 2 bases and the V segment lost 5 bases, leaving 6 bases of the junction unmatched. The length of the CDR3 is 15 residues. DNA for the CDR3: TGTGCCAGCAGCCCCCTCGGGACAGCCTACAATGAGCAGTTCTTC. The encoded protein is CASSPLGTAYNEQFF.

The chain carries TRBV5-1 and TRBJ1-2; D remains unclear. Trimming removed 0 bases from V and 1 base from J, with 10 bases in between. CDR1 is SGHRS, CDR2 YFSETQ, per germline. The CDR3 totals 15 residues. As DNA, the CDR3 is TGCGCCAGCAGCTTGGGGGCAGAGAGTAACTATGGCTACACCTTC. This gives the protein CASSLGAESNYGYTF.

The V gene is TRBV7-2, the J gene TRBJ1-5; D gene uncertain. The germline V and J ends were trimmed by 3 bases and 3 bases, with 6 bases remaining between them. The CDR3 contains 13 residues. The germline gives CDR1 SGHTA, CDR2 FQGNSA. The CDR3 reads CASSFRHNQPQHF. The DNA of the CDR3 is TGTGCCAGCAGCTTCAGACACAATCAGCCCCAGCATTTT.

The CDR3 reads CASSLLPGQLRTPLHF. CDR3 DNA: TGTGCCAGCAGTCTCCTACCCGGACAGTTGAGGACACCCCTCCACTTT. The V and J genes are TRBV28 and TRBJ1-6; possible D gene TRBD1, 6 bases. The CDR3 has 16 residues. The germline V and J ends were trimmed by 5 bases and 11 bases, with 22 bases remaining between them. Germline assignment: CDR1 MDHEN and CDR2 SYDVKM.

This clone has just one count. The chain uses TRBV2 and TRBJ1-4; 7 bases fit TRBD1. The germline gives CDR1 SNHLY, CDR2 FYNNEI. This CDR3 is 16 amino acids long. Unmatched junction bases numbered 11, after V lost 4 bases and J lost 6 bases. DNA of the CDR3: TGTGCCAGCAGTGTCCTCGTGACAGGGTCAGATGAAAAACTGTTTTTT. As protein: CASSVLVTGSDEKLFF.

The chain links TRBV3-1 (or the pseudogene TRBV3-2) to TRBJ2-2; the D is unclear. The CDR3 contains 13 residues. V dropped 2 bases and J dropped 7 bases, with 8 bases sitting between them. Germline V CDR1 and CDR2: LGHDT, YNNKEL (reference sequence). Here the CDR3 DNA reads TGTGCCAGCAGCCAAACAGAAAACGGGGAGCTGTTTTTT. This sequence encodes CASSQTENGELFF.

This chain links TRBV5-8 with TRBJ1-2; the D gene is possibly TRBD1 (6 bases). Trimming stripped 3 bases from V and 6 bases from J, with 9 bases between. The length of the CDR3 is 12 residues. In germline, CDR1 is SGHTS, CDR2 YDEGEE. DNA for the CDR3: TGTGCCAGCAGCTGGGACAAGGATGGCTACACCTTC. This sequence encodes CASSWDKDGYTF. The full variable domain, completed using reference TRBV5-8 and TRBJ1-2, is EAGVTQSPTHLIKTRGQQATLRCSPISGHTSVYWYQQALGLGLQFLLWYDEGEERNRGNFPPRFSGRQFPNYSSELNVNALELEDSALYLCASSWDKDGYTFGSGTRLTVV.

V gene TRBV9 combines with J gene TRBJ2-5; tentative D call: TRBD1 (5 bases). Germline lookup yields CDR1 SGDLS and CDR2 YYNGEE. This CDR3 is 15 amino acids long. Trimming left V 4 bases short and J 3 bases short, with 16 bases between. In nucleotides, the CDR3 is TGTGCCAGCAGCCGGTATGGGCAGGGTGAAGAGACCCAGTACTTC. Protein: CASSRYGQGEETQYF. Complete variable domain (other parts from reference TRBV9 and TRBJ2-5): DSGVTQTPKHLITATGQRVTLRCSPRSGDLSVYWYQQSLDQGLQFLIQYYNGEERAKGNILERFSAQQFPDLHSELNLSSLELGDSALYFCASSRYGQGEETQYFGPGTRLLVL.

The rearrangement joins TRBV28 to TRBJ2-7, with 11 bases that match TRBD2. V lost 4 bases to trimming and J lost 2 bases; unmatched junction nucleotides: 4. The CDR3 totals 15 residues. Germline V gene lookup returns CDR1 MDHEN and CDR2 SYDVKM. The CDR3 region is CASSSSGRKPYEQYF. The DNA of the CDR3 is TGTGCCAGCAGTTCTAGCGGGAGGAAACCCTACGAGCAGTACTTC.

The chain links TRBV7-9 to TRBJ1-6; a possible D gene is TRBD1 (5 bases). The CDR3 spans 13 residues. Germline V gene lookup returns CDR1 SEHNR and CDR2 FQNEAQ (reference sequence). Trimming left V 6 bases short and J 10 bases short, with 13 bases between. In DNA, the CDR3 is TGTGCCAGCAGGATAGGGGATCGATCACCCCTCCACTTT. Protein: CASRIGDRSPLHF.

This chain connects TRBV15 to TRBJ2-5; D is possibly TRBD2 (6 bases). From germline, CDR1 is LNHNV and CDR2 YYDKDF (reference sequence). The CDR3 totals 15 residues. V was shortened by 0 bases and J by 7 bases, with 15 bases between the two germline ends. CDR3 amino acids: CATSRDSSRGGTQYF. The DNA for the CDR3 is TGTGCCACCAGCAGAGATTCGTCTCGGGGAGGGACCCAGTACTTC.

V is TRBV7-2 and J is TRBJ2-1; 14 positions agree with TRBD2. The CDR3 covers 19 residues. With V trimmed by 1 base and J by 9 bases, 14 bases remained unmatched. The V gene's germline CDR1 is SGHTA and CDR2 FQGNSA. The CDR3 DNA sequence: TGTGCCAGCAGCTTAGTCGGGGGAGGGACTAGCGGGAGCCAGGGTGAGCAGTTCTTC. Protein product: CASSLVGGGTSGSQGEQFF.

This chain uses TRBV29-1 with TRBJ2-3; D is uncertain. Germline-derived CDR1 and CDR2 are SQVTM and ANQGSEA. The CDR3 length is 11 residues. Trimming shortened V by 3 bases and J by 2 bases, and 3 bases separated the two germline ends. The CDR3 region has the DNA TGCAGCGTTGACTTCACAGATACGCAGTATTTT. Translated, it gives CSVDFTDTQYF.

J is TRBJ1-5 and V is TRBV5-6; no clear D gene. V was trimmed by 4 bases and J by 5 bases, leaving 13 bases between them. The CDR3 is 14 residues long. Germline V CDR1 and CDR2: SGHDT, YYEEEE. The CDR3 DNA follows: TGTGCCAGCAGCCTCCGGAGTGTGCATCAGCCCCAGCATTTT. Protein sequence: CASSLRSVHQPQHF.

The chain couples TRBV7-2 to TRBJ2-5; 10 bases match TRBD2. Germline CDR1 reads SGHTA; CDR2 reads FQGNSA. CDR3 length: 15 residues. Trimming removed 4 bases from V and 5 bases from J; junction bases left unmatched: 7. The CDR3: CASSYSAGGPETQYF. The CDR3, as DNA: TGTGCCAGCAGCTATTCAGCGGGGGGGCCGGAGACCCAGTACTTC. The variable domain in full, completed from reference TRBV7-2 and TRBJ2-5, reads GAGVSQSPSNKVTEKGKDVELRCDPISGHTALYWYRQSLGQGLEFLIYFQGNSAPDKSGLPSDRFSAERTGGSVSTLTIQRTQQEDSAVYLCASSYSAGGPETQYFGPGTRLLVL.

This clone occurred once. V usage is TRBV10-1 and J usage is TRBJ2-5; 13 bases are shared with TRBD2. Germline values: CDR1 WNHNN, CDR2 SYGVQD (reference sequence). The CDR3 sequence is 16 residues long. V was pared by 4 bases and J by 4 bases, with 6 bases of the junction left unmatched. The CDR3 nucleotides are TGCGCCAGCAGTGTCGCACTAGCGGGAGGGGGAGAGACCCAGTACTTC. Protein: CASSVALAGGGETQYF.

This clone has a handful of counts. This chain links TRBV6-7 with TRBJ2-5, with 8 nucleotides matching TRBD2. TRBV6-7 is recorded as an ORF, its role being uncertain. This CDR3 is 17 amino acids long. Trimming at V came to 5 bases and at J to 2 bases, leaving 13 bases not matched to a gene. The CDR3 loop is CASSPWTSCPLQETQYF. The CDR3, as DNA: TGTGCCAGCAGTCCCTGGACTAGCTGCCCCTTGCAAGAGACCCAGTACTTC.

The V call is TRBV28, the J call TRBJ2-5, with TRBD1 matching over 8 bases. CDR1 MDHEN and CDR2 SYDVKM come from the germline V gene. Trimming took 7 bases from V and 4 from J; bases not matched to a gene: 11. The CDR3 is made up of 15 amino acids. CDR3 amino acids: CASTFGQGARETQYF. DNA of the CDR3: TGTGCCAGCACTTTCGGGCAGGGGGCGAGAGAGACCCAGTACTTC.

The V gene is TRBV15, the J gene TRBJ1-2, with 7 bases lining up with TRBD1. CDR1 is LNHNV, CDR2 YYDKDF, per germline (reference sequence). CDR3 length equals 14 residues. Unmatched junction bases numbered 1, after V lost 0 bases and J lost 3 bases. CDR3 residues: CATSREGQHYGYTF. The CDR3 bases are TGTGCCACCAGCAGAGAGGGACAGCACTATGGCTACACCTTC.